This T cell receptor beta chain was recovered during a study of blood T cell repertoires in COVID-19. Study-level background: COVID-19 samples from acute and convalescent phases originated in the United States, Italy and Spain. Sources were T cells, B-cell-depleted T cells, or PBMCs; the material itself was cDNA or gDNA.

Data came from immunoSEQ multiplex PCR; TCRdb stores just in-frame clones and leaves some out. The table lists 360,000 or so clones, 88% of them singletons. Assignments of participants to cohorts depended upon their own reported clinical history. This CDR3 region has 13 residues. Germline V gene lookup returns CDR1 MDHEN and CDR2 SYDVKM. Trimming took off 5 bases at V and 2 bases at J, with 10 bases between the two ends. The chain joins TRBV28 to TRBJ2-7; D possibly corresponds to TRBD1 (6 bases). Sequenced input: PBMCs or T cells enriched from blood (not recorded which). The sequence came from a woman aged 30 to 39 who had been exposed to COVID-19. CDR3 coding DNA: TGTGCCAGCAGTCACAGGGTCACCTACGAGCAGTACTTC. It is translated as CASSHRVTYEQYF.